The 28 T cell receptor beta chains listed next were all sequenced from one sample in a study of shared clonotypes between healthy human individuals (dated by TCRdb to 2019 to 2021). The method behind the library was the immunoSEQ multiplex PCR assay. In its TCRdb copy, this immuneACCESS table keeps in-frame sequences only and misses some clones. Where compared with another copy, unresolved V genes explain less than half of these, and the others have no known cause. This sample gives about 680,000 clones in total; around 74% of them show up just once. Around 1.6% of the sample lies in the top ten. Sequencing was done on a sample of memory CD4+ T cells sorted from blood. The sample's cell subset or site label is to be understood as: CD45RA-negative fraction. The origin of the receptors is a woman aged 25-40 years in good health.

The chain couples TRBV21-1 to TRBJ2-7; TRBD2, the D gene given by the table, was not confirmed from the DNA. TRBV21-1 is noted as a pseudogene. The CDR3 covers 14 residues. The DNA of the CDR3 is TGTGCCAGCAGCAAAGGCGGGGGGACCGGAGAGCAGTACTTC. This translates into CASSKGGGTGEQYF.

The chain uses TRBV7-2 and TRBJ2-7; 11 nucleotides align to TRBD1. The V gene end was trimmed by 4 bases and the J gene end by 3 bases; junction bases not matched to a gene: 5. The CDR3 has 15 amino acids. Germline loops: CDR1 SGHTA, CDR2 FQGNSA. CDR3 loop: CASSYTGTGGYEQYF. For the CDR3, the DNA is TGTGCCAGCAGCTATACCGGGACAGGGGGCTACGAGCAGTACTTC.

The chain carries TRBV4-1 and TRBJ2-7; D is uncertain. CDR1 and CDR2 from the germline V gene are MGHRA and YSYEKL. The CDR3 extends over 16 amino acids. Trimming took off 1 base at V and 2 bases at J, with 15 bases between the two ends. This CDR3 is CASSQVLVRSTYEQYF. The CDR3 nucleotides are TGCGCCAGCAGCCAAGTCCTAGTAAGGTCCACCTACGAGCAGTACTTC.

At least ten counts were recorded for this clone. The chain is built from TRBV21-1 and TRBJ1-1. TRBV21-1 is termed a pseudogene. The CDR3 runs to 12 residues. The CDR3 sequence: CASTYGNTEAFF. As DNA, the CDR3 is TGTGCCAGCACTTACGGGAACACTGAAGCTTTCTTT.

Points on this clone: Other DNA sequences within the sample encode an identical CDR3. The chain employs TRBV5-1 and TRBJ2-3; 9 bases align to TRBD2. Trimming cost V 3 bases and J 0 bases; bases outside gene matches: 2. The CDR3 has 15 residues. CDR1 is SGHRS, CDR2 YFSETQ, per germline. Written as DNA, the CDR3 is TGCGCCAGCAGCTCTAGCGGGGCTAGCACAGATACGCAGTATTTT. Its translation: CASSSSGASTDTQYF.

The rearrangement joins TRBV28 to TRBJ1-1; TRBD1 is a possible D gene (6 bases). Germline CDR1 reads MDHEN; CDR2 reads SYDVKM. The germline V and J ends were trimmed by 3 bases and 4 bases, with 12 bases remaining between them. The CDR3 is 14 residues long. The CDR3 coding sequence is TGTGCCAGCAGTTTTCGTGGGACAAGCACTGAAGCTTTCTTT. This gives the protein CASSFRGTSTEAFF.

V gene TRBV6-6 combines with J gene TRBJ1-1; 8 nucleotides align to TRBD1. The V gene's germline CDR1 is MNHNY and CDR2 SVGAGI (reference sequence). J lost 4 bases, V lost 6 bases, and 4 bases had no gene match. The CDR3 contains 13 residues. CDR3 residues: CASRPQGATEAFF. The CDR3 bases are TGTGCCAGCAGACCCCAGGGGGCCACTGAAGCTTTCTTT.

This clone showed up many times. The chain combines TRBV29-1 with TRBJ2-5; D remains unclear. The DNA matches TRBJ2-7 better at its end, which makes the J call doubtful. Germline CDR1 reads SQVTM; CDR2 reads ANQGSEA. CDR3 length equals 13 residues. CDR3 amino acids: CSVMWRSSYEQYF. DNA for the CDR3: TGCAGCGTTATGTGGCGAAGCTCCTACGAGCAGTACTTC.

The sample holds a few counts of this clone. Since a much larger clone is just one base distant, this may be a read error. This specimen includes other DNA sequences encoding the same CDR3. The rearrangement links TRBV7-2 to TRBJ2-7, with 7 bases fitting TRBD2. V dropped 5 bases and J dropped 1; count of bases not matched to a gene: 5. From germline, CDR1 is SGHTA and CDR2 FQGNSA. CDR3 length equals 14 residues. The CDR3 is CASSPQRDSYEQYF. The CDR3 region has the DNA TGTGCCAGCAGCCCACAGCGGGATTCCTACGAGCAGTACTTC.

This clone has only one observation. This chain links TRBV6-4 with TRBJ1-2, with 9 bases that match TRBD1. The trim removed 0 bases at V and 3 bases at J, leaving 2 bases unmatched. This CDR3 region has 15 residues. Germline lookup yields CDR1 MRHNA and CDR2 SNTAGT. This CDR3 is CASSDSRTGDYGYTF. Written as DNA, the CDR3 is TGTGCCAGCAGTGACTCTCGGACAGGGGACTATGGCTACACCTTC.

The genes are TRBV6-6 and TRBJ1-2; possible D gene TRBD1, 5 bases. This CDR3 comprises 13 residues. Germline loops: CDR1 MNHNY, CDR2 SVGAGI (reference sequence). With 2 bases removed from V and 8 bases from J, the gap between germline ends came to 12 bases. CDR3 coding DNA: TGTGCCAGCAGTTACGGGACCCCGGGGGGCTACACCTTC. It translates to CASSYGTPGGYTF.

The rearrangement links TRBV7-8 to TRBJ2-5, with D possibly TRBD1 on 5 matching bases. The assigned J gene may be wrong: the sequence end matches TRBJ2-7 better. This CDR3 contains 14 residues. CDR1 and CDR2 (germline): SGHVS, FQNEAQ. CDR3 in amino acids: CASSLAQDNYEQYF. CDR3 nucleotides: TGTGCCAGCAGCTTAGCGCAGGACAACTACGAGCAGTACTTC.

The rearrangement joins TRBV18 to TRBJ2-1; the D is unclear. The CDR3 is made up of 15 amino acids. Deletions cut 1 base from V and 7 bases from J, with 14 bases between. CDR1 is KGHSH, CDR2 LQKENI, per germline. CDR3 DNA: TGTGCCAGCTCACCACGGCGGTCGGGTGTGAATGAGCAGTTCTTC. This sequence encodes CASSPRRSGVNEQFF.

The chain uses TRBV7-2 and TRBJ2-7; D unclear. Germline V gene sequence: CDR1 SGHTA, CDR2 FQGNSA. V was shortened by 5 bases and J by 0 bases, with 11 bases between the two germline ends. There are 14 residues in the CDR3. The CDR3, as DNA: TGTGCCAGCAGCCGCACAAGGAACTCCTACGAGCAGTACTTC. Translating it yields CASSRTRNSYEQYF.

This clone was counted a few times. The V call is TRBV11-2, the J call TRBJ1-4; no clear D gene. CDR1 SGHAT and CDR2 FQNNGV come from the germline V gene. V was shortened by 1 base and J by 0 bases, with 12 bases between the two germline ends. This CDR3 contains 17 residues. The CDR3 reads CASSLGSYPATNEKLFF. The CDR3 coding sequence is TGTGCCAGCAGCTTAGGATCGTATCCTGCAACTAATGAAAAACTGTTTTTT.

The count of this clone is one. This chain connects TRBV28 to TRBJ1-1, with no clear D. Germline V gives CDR1 MDHEN, CDR2 SYDVKM. The V end was cut by 2 bases, the J end by 5 bases, with 12 bases between. The CDR3 extends over 14 amino acids. CDR3 sequence: CASSLQLEGTEAFF. The CDR3 coding sequence is TGTGCCAGCAGTTTACAACTCGAAGGGACTGAAGCTTTCTTT.

The rearrangement uses TRBV11-2 and TRBJ1-1, with TRBD1 identical over 7 bases. This CDR3 has 16 residues. Germline V lookup: CDR1 SGHAT, CDR2 FQNNGV. The junction had 10 bases not matched to a gene; V was cut back by 2 bases and J by 4 bases. Here the CDR3 reads CASSLPRRGGLTEAFF. CDR3 in DNA: TGTGCCAGCAGCTTACCCCGCAGGGGGGGTCTCACTGAAGCTTTCTTT. Full variable domain (missing parts from reference TRBV11-2 and TRBJ1-1): EAGVAQSPRYKIIEKRQSVAFWCNPISGHATLYWYQQILGQGPKLLIQFQNNGVVDDSQLPKDRFSAERLKGVDSTLKIQPAKLEDSAVYLCASSLPRRGGLTEAFFGQGTRLTVV.

This rearrangement joins TRBV4-1 to TRBJ1-3; D may be TRBD1 (6 bases). Deletions cut 3 bases from V and 0 bases from J, with 18 bases between. The CDR3 sequence is 18 residues long. The germline CDR1 and CDR2 sequences are MGHRA and YSYEKL. Written as DNA, the CDR3 is TGCGCCAGCAGCCAGCCAAGAAGGGGGACCCACTCTGGAAACACCATATATTTT. Translated, it gives CASSQPRRGTHSGNTIYF.

As regards this clone: Distinct nucleotide sequences in the sample also encode this CDR3. The V call is TRBV2, the J call TRBJ1-2; D not certain. This CDR3 spans 13 amino acids. Trimming took off 6 bases at V and 5 bases at J, with 13 bases between the two ends. In germline, CDR1 is SNHLY, CDR2 FYNNEI. The CDR3 DNA sequence: TGTGCCAGCAGCGAGTTGGGTGGATATGGCTACACCTTC. Encoded protein: CASSELGGYGYTF.

This chain joins TRBV2 and TRBJ2-1; 12 positions agree with TRBD2. V shed 7 bases, J shed 2 bases, and the junction held 6 bases outside the gene matches. The CDR3 sequence is 16 residues long. The germline V gene has CDR1 SNHLY and CDR2 FYNNEI. The DNA of the CDR3 is TGTGCCAGCACCCGACTAGCGGGAGCCCCCTACAATGAGCAGTTCTTC. It codes for CASTRLAGAPYNEQFF.

The genes are TRBV29-1 and TRBJ1-2; 9 nucleotides align to TRBD1. The germline CDR1 and CDR2 sequences are SQVTM and ANQGSEA. The CDR3 totals 15 residues. Trimming at V came to 5 bases and at J to 5 bases, leaving 12 bases not matched to a gene. DNA for the CDR3: TGCAGCGTTACTCCACAGGGGGCCTCAGGATATGGCTACACCTTC. Amino acids: CSVTPQGASGYGYTF.

This chain links TRBV5-5 with TRBJ1-2; D gene ambiguous. Trimming pared 0 bases from V and 2 bases from J, leaving 8 bases between. CDR1 is SGHKS and CDR2 is YYEKEE in the germline V gene (reference sequence). This CDR3 has 14 residues. The CDR3 loop is CASSLGPNNYGYTF. CDR3 nucleotide sequence: TGTGCCAGCAGCTTGGGGCCGAACAACTATGGCTACACCTTC.

This chain connects TRBV2 to TRBJ2-4; D could derive from TRBD1 or TRBD2 (5 bases each). Trimming pared 4 bases from V and 3 bases from J, leaving 7 bases between. The CDR3 is 13 amino acids. Looked up from germline, CDR1 is SNHLY and CDR2 is FYNNEI. CDR3 nucleotide sequence: TGTGCCAGCAGTGGGGACGGCAAAAACATTCAGTACTTC. This codes for CASSGDGKNIQYF.

The gene calls are TRBV5-5 and TRBJ1-4; D possibly corresponds to TRBD1 (5 bases). The CDR3 contains 14 residues. V lost 1 base and J 3 bases, leaving 7 bases between the germline ends. CDR1 and CDR2 (germline): SGHKS, YYEKEE (reference sequence). CDR3 sequence (DNA): TGTGCCAGCAGCTTGCGGGGCCCTAATGAAAAACTGTTTTTT. It specifies CASSLRGPNEKLFF.

The CDR3 region has the DNA TGTGCCAGCAGCCGTGGAGGGGCTGGGACCGGGGAGCTGTTTTTT. It yields the protein CASSRGGAGTGELFF. The V gene is TRBV7-9, the J gene TRBJ2-2, with D possibly TRBD2 on 6 matching bases. In germline, CDR1 is SEHNR, CDR2 FQNEAQ (reference sequence). V was trimmed by 5 bases and J by 5 bases, leaving 15 bases between them. The length of the CDR3 is 15 residues.

V and J are TRBV28 and TRBJ1-5; 8 nucleotides align to TRBD1. Germline loops: CDR1 MDHEN, CDR2 SYDVKM. CDR3 length: 16 residues. V shed 7 bases, J shed 6 bases, and the junction held 14 bases outside the gene matches. CDR3 protein: CASTPGGQGWGQPQHF. The CDR3 DNA reads TGTGCCAGCACCCCCGGCGGACAGGGTTGGGGTCAGCCCCAGCATTTT.

This clone occurred a few times. The rearrangement joins TRBV2 to TRBJ2-3, with D possibly matching TRBD2 (6 bases). This CDR3 spans 15 amino acids. Germline V gene lookup returns CDR1 SNHLY and CDR2 FYNNEI. V was pared by 8 bases and J by 2 bases, with 17 bases between. CDR3 amino acids: CASGNSGGPTDTQYF. The CDR3 bases are TGTGCCAGCGGCAATAGCGGAGGGCCCACAGATACGCAGTATTTT.

This clone has only one observation. The DNA for the CDR3 is TGCGCCAGCAGCCAAGATAGGACAGACAGACAAACTGGGGCCAACGTCCTGACTTTC. Encoded protein: CASSQDRTDRQTGANVLTF. This chain links TRBV4-1 with TRBJ2-6, with a weak D call TRBD1 (6 bases). This CDR3 comprises 19 residues. Trimming removed 0 bases from V and 2 bases from J, with 17 bases in between. CDR1 is MGHRA, CDR2 YSYEKL, per germline.